Listed below are T cell receptor beta chains from one sample, sequenced in a study of control samples from healthy donors and cancer patients. Profiled with immunoSEQ multiplex PCR; TCRdb holds only in-frame clones, not every one. Of fewer than 95,000 clones in the sample, 90% to 95% are singletons; the top ten hold roughly 14%. The sequenced sample was blood. The receptors originated from a man aged 25 to 40 in good health. The CDR3 runs from the conserved cysteine through the conserved F or W. Fields, in order: V gene, clone size, J gene, D gene, CDR3 length, CDR3 DNA, CDR3 protein. D genes are given only for firm matches. A row's size may be missing; if present it is once, few, many or a size class.

v_call: TRBV6-2/TRBV6-3
clone_size: -
j_call: TRBJ2-7
d_call: TRBD1
cdr3_length: 15
cdr3_nt: TGTGCCAGCAGTCAACCTTGGACAGGGGGAGGCGAGCAGTACTTC
cdr3_aa: CASSQPWTGGGEQYF

v_call: TRBV27
clone_size: -
j_call: TRBJ2-1
d_call: TRBD2
cdr3_length: 13
cdr3_nt: TGTGCCAGCAGAGCGGGGGGGCCTGGGGAGCAGTTCTTC
cdr3_aa: CASRAGGPGEQFF

v_call: TRBV18
clone_size: -
j_call: TRBJ2-3
d_call: -
cdr3_length: 14
cdr3_nt: TGTGCCAGCTCACCGGGAACGCGCACAGATACGCAGTATTTT
cdr3_aa: CASSPGTRTDTQYF

v_call: TRBV4-1
clone_size: -
j_call: TRBJ2-1
d_call: TRBD2
cdr3_length: 15
cdr3_nt: TGCGCCACCGCGGAGCGGGAGGGTATTGGAAATGAGCAGTTCTTC
cdr3_aa: CATAEREGIGNEQFF

v_call: TRBV14
clone_size: -
j_call: TRBJ1-4
d_call: -
cdr3_length: 15
cdr3_nt: TGTGCCAGCAGCCCTGGGCTTACAACTAATGAAAAACTGTTTTTT
cdr3_aa: CASSPGLTTNEKLFF

v_call: TRBV16
clone_size: few
j_call: TRBJ1-5
d_call: -
cdr3_length: 13
cdr3_nt: TGTGCCAGCAGCCCGTTGGGGAATCAGCCCCAGCATTTT
cdr3_aa: CASSPLGNQPQHF

v_call: TRBV10-1
clone_size: few
j_call: TRBJ2-1
d_call: TRBD2
cdr3_length: 14
cdr3_nt: TGCGCCAGCAGTGAAGGAACTCCGGGAGGCCAGCAGTTCTTC
cdr3_aa: CASSEGTPGGQQFF

v_call: TRBV4-2
clone_size: -
j_call: TRBJ2-7
d_call: -
cdr3_length: 13
cdr3_nt: TGTGCCAGCAGCCAAGATCGAGGGACCGAGCAGTACTTC
cdr3_aa: CASSQDRGTEQYF

v_call: TRBV6-6
clone_size: -
j_call: TRBJ1-2
d_call: -
cdr3_length: 13
cdr3_nt: TGTGCCAGCGCCGTAACGGGAGGAGGTGGCTACACCTTC
cdr3_aa: CASAVTGGGGYTF

v_call: TRBV18
clone_size: -
j_call: TRBJ1-6
d_call: TRBD1
cdr3_length: 14
cdr3_nt: TGTGCCAGCTCACCGGGACAGGGGAACTCACCCCTCCACTTT
cdr3_aa: CASSPGQGNSPLHF

v_call: TRBV29-1
clone_size: -
j_call: TRBJ2-7
d_call: -
cdr3_length: 13
cdr3_nt: TGCAGCGTTGTTGGGCAGGCCTCCTACGAGCAGTACTTC
cdr3_aa: CSVVGQASYEQYF

v_call: TRBV2
clone_size: -
j_call: TRBJ1-3
d_call: -
cdr3_length: 15
cdr3_nt: TGTGCCAGCAGTGAAGCGGGGGTCTCTGGAAACACCATATATTTT
cdr3_aa: CASSEAGVSGNTIYF

v_call: TRBV6-2/TRBV6-3
clone_size: -
j_call: TRBJ2-3
d_call: -
cdr3_length: 14
cdr3_nt: TGTGCCAGCAGCCGACTGAGTAGCACAGATACGCAGTATTTT
cdr3_aa: CASSRLSSTDTQYF

v_call: TRBV6-6
clone_size: -
j_call: TRBJ2-7
d_call: TRBD1
cdr3_length: 16
cdr3_nt: TGTGCCAGCAGTTACCCCGGGACAGGGTCTTTCGGGGAGCAGTACTTC
cdr3_aa: CASSYPGTGSFGEQYF

v_call: TRBV2
clone_size: -
j_call: TRBJ2-1
d_call: -
cdr3_length: 15
cdr3_nt: TGTGCCAGCAGTGACGAGGCAGGGACCTACAATGAGCAGTTCTTC
cdr3_aa: CASSDEAGTYNEQFF

v_call: TRBV18
clone_size: -
j_call: TRBJ2-6
d_call: -
cdr3_length: 14
cdr3_nt: TGTGCCAGCTCAGAGGGGACTGGGGCCAACGTCCTGACTTTC
cdr3_aa: CASSEGTGANVLTF

v_call: TRBV28
clone_size: -
j_call: TRBJ1-5
d_call: -
cdr3_length: 13
cdr3_nt: TGTGCCAGCAGCCGACCTTTCAATCAGCCCCAGCATTTT
cdr3_aa: CASSRPFNQPQHF

v_call: TRBV2
clone_size: -
j_call: TRBJ1-2
d_call: TRBD1
cdr3_length: 17
cdr3_nt: TGTGCCAGCAGCTTAGGACAGGGGGACTCTGCCTACTATGGCTACACCTTC
cdr3_aa: CASSLGQGDSAYYGYTF

v_call: TRBV28
clone_size: -
j_call: TRBJ1-2
d_call: -
cdr3_length: 14
cdr3_nt: TGTGCCAGCAGGCCCGGGGGCGGGAACTATGGCTACACCTTC
cdr3_aa: CASRPGGGNYGYTF

v_call: TRBV5-1
clone_size: -
j_call: TRBJ2-7
d_call: TRBD1
cdr3_length: 13
cdr3_nt: TGCGCCAGCAGCGTGACAGGGGCCTACGAGCAGTACTTC
cdr3_aa: CASSVTGAYEQYF

v_call: TRBV11-3
clone_size: once
j_call: TRBJ2-1
d_call: TRBD2
cdr3_length: 15
cdr3_nt: TGTGCCAGCAGCTTAACCAGCGGGAGAACGGATGAGCAGTTCTTC
cdr3_aa: CASSLTSGRTDEQFF

v_call: TRBV6-6
clone_size: -
j_call: TRBJ2-1
d_call: TRBD2
cdr3_length: 21
cdr3_nt: TGTGCCAGCAGCCCATTGGCAATCGAGCGGGAGCCCCTCTGGTCCTACAATGAGCAGTTCTTC
cdr3_aa: CASSPLAIEREPLWSYNEQFF

v_call: TRBV7-9
clone_size: -
j_call: TRBJ1-2
d_call: -
cdr3_length: 11
cdr3_nt: TGTGCCAGCAGCTTGAATGTTGGCTACACCTTC
cdr3_aa: CASSLNVGYTF

v_call: TRBV29-1
clone_size: -
j_call: TRBJ1-1
d_call: -
cdr3_length: 13
cdr3_nt: TGCAGCGTAGCGAGGACAGAGAACACTGAAGCTTTCTTT
cdr3_aa: CSVARTENTEAFF

v_call: TRBV4-1
clone_size: -
j_call: TRBJ1-6
d_call: -
cdr3_length: 15
cdr3_nt: TGCGCCAGCAGCCAAGTTGAGTCGGGGAATTCACCCCTCCACTTT
cdr3_aa: CASSQVESGNSPLHF

v_call: TRBV6-6
clone_size: -
j_call: TRBJ2-3
d_call: TRBD2
cdr3_length: 18
cdr3_nt: TGTGCCAGCAGTCCTGGGACTAGCGGGGGAGGGAGGACAGATACGCAGTATTTT
cdr3_aa: CASSPGTSGGGRTDTQYF

v_call: TRBV5-1
clone_size: -
j_call: TRBJ1-1
d_call: -
cdr3_length: 15
cdr3_nt: TGCGCCAGCAGCTTGGCCCTGGGGGAGAACACTGAAGCTTTCTTT
cdr3_aa: CASSLALGENTEAFF

v_call: TRBV24-1
clone_size: once
j_call: TRBJ1-5
d_call: -
cdr3_length: 13
cdr3_nt: TGTGCCACCAGTGAGGGGTACAATCAGCCCCAGCATTTT
cdr3_aa: CATSEGYNQPQHF

v_call: TRBV3-1/TRBV3-2
clone_size: -
j_call: TRBJ2-6
d_call: TRBD1
cdr3_length: 20
cdr3_nt: TGTGCCAGCAGCCAAGGATCGTGGACAGGGGGAGTTGCTGGGGCCAACGTCCTGACTTTC
cdr3_aa: CASSQGSWTGGVAGANVLTF

v_call: TRBV7-3
clone_size: -
j_call: TRBJ2-5
d_call: -
cdr3_length: 17
cdr3_nt: TGTGCCAGCAGCCAGGGGACGGGGCAAATTTCCCAAGAGACCCAGTACTTC
cdr3_aa: CASSQGTGQISQETQYF

v_call: TRBV30
clone_size: -
j_call: TRBJ1-3
d_call: -
cdr3_length: 14
cdr3_nt: TGTGCCTGGGACGCCGTTATTTCTGGAAACACCATATATTTT
cdr3_aa: CAWDAVISGNTIYF

v_call: TRBV10-2
clone_size: once
j_call: TRBJ2-2
d_call: TRBD2
cdr3_length: 15
cdr3_nt: TGCGCCAGCAGAGATCGGGGGGCGAACACCGGGGAGCTGTTTTTT
cdr3_aa: CASRDRGANTGELFF

v_call: TRBV12-3/TRBV12-4
clone_size: -
j_call: TRBJ2-7
d_call: -
cdr3_length: 12
cdr3_nt: TGTGCCAGCAGCCTGGGGGAGCTCGAGCAGTACTTC
cdr3_aa: CASSLGELEQYF

v_call: TRBV7-2
clone_size: -
j_call: TRBJ1-1
d_call: -
cdr3_length: 14
cdr3_nt: TGTGCCAGCAGCTTAGCTCCCCTGAACACTGAAGCTTTCTTT
cdr3_aa: CASSLAPLNTEAFF

v_call: TRBV15
clone_size: -
j_call: TRBJ2-1
d_call: -
cdr3_length: 16
cdr3_nt: TGTGCCACCAGCGGGAGGGGGACTGGCTCCTACAATGAGCAGTTCTTC
cdr3_aa: CATSGRGTGSYNEQFF

v_call: TRBV14
clone_size: -
j_call: TRBJ1-2
d_call: -
cdr3_length: 14
cdr3_nt: TGTGCCAGCAGCCAAGAGGAGGGCGCCTATGGCTACACCTTC
cdr3_aa: CASSQEEGAYGYTF

v_call: TRBV9
clone_size: -
j_call: TRBJ1-1
d_call: -
cdr3_length: 13
cdr3_nt: TGTGCCAGCAGCGTAGGGGGCAGGGTAGGAGCTTTCTTT
cdr3_aa: CASSVGGRVGAFF

v_call: TRBV11-2
clone_size: -
j_call: TRBJ2-5
d_call: -
cdr3_length: 11
cdr3_nt: TGTGCCAGCAGCCTCGGACAGACCCAGTACTTC
cdr3_aa: CASSLGQTQYF